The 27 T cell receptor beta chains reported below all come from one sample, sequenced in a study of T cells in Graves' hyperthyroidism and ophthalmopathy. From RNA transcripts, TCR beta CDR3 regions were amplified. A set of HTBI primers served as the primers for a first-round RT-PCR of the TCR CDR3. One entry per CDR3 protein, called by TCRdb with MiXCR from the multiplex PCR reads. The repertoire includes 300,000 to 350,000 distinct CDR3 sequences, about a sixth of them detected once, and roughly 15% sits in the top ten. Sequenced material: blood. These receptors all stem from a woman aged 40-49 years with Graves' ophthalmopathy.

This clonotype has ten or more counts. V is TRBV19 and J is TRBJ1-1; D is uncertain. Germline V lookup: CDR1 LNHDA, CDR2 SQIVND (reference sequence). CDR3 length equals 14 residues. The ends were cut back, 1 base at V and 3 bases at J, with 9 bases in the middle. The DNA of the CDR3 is TGTGCCAGTAGTATAGCGATCGGTGACACTGAAGCTTTCTTT. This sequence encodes CASSIAIGDTEAFF.

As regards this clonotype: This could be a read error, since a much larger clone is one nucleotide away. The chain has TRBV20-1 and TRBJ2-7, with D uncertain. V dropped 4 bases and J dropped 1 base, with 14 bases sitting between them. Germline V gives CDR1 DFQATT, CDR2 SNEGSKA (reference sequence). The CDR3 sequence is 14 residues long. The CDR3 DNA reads TGCAGTGCTAAAGATAGACGCCAATCCTACGAGCAGTACTTC. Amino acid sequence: CSAKDRRQSYEQYF.

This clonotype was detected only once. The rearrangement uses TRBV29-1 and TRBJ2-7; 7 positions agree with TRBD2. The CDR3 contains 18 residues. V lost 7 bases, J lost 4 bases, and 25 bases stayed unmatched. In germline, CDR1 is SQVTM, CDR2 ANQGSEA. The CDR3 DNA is TGCAGCGGACCCCCCTACGACCGCCGCACGGGGGGAAATTACGAGCAGTACTTC. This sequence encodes CSGPPYDRRTGGNYEQYF.

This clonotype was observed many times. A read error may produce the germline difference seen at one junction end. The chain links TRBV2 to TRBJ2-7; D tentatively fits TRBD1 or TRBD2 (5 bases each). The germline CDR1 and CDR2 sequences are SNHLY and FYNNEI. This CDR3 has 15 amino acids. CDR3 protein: CASSEAGVAFLSLDF. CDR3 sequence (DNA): TGTGCCAGCAGTGAAGCGGGGGTCGCCTTTCTGAGTTTGGACTTC.

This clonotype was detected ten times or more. For the CDR3, the DNA is TGTGCCAGCAGCTTCGGGGGGGAAAAGGGGGAGCTGTTTTTT. Residues: CASSFGGEKGELFF. The chain uses TRBV9 and TRBJ2-2; 8 nucleotides match TRBD2. The CDR3 has 14 amino acids. The trim removed 4 bases at V and 8 bases at J, leaving 7 bases unmatched. Per germline, CDR1 SGDLS and CDR2 YYNGEE.

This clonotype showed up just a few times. CDR3 sequence (DNA): TGCGCCAGCAGCCAAGAACTAGCGGGAGGTCCTTACACCGGGGAGCTGTTTTTT. Amino acid sequence: CASSQELAGGPYTGELFF. This chain connects TRBV4-1 to TRBJ2-2; 12 positions agree with TRBD2. There are 18 residues in the CDR3. In germline, CDR1 is MGHRA, CDR2 YSYEKL. V was pared by 0 bases and J by 3 bases, with 5 bases of the junction left unmatched.

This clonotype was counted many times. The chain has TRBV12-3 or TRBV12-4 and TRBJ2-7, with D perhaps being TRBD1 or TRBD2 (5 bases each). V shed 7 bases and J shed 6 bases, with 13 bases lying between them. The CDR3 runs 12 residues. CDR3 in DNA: TGTGCCAGCAAGGGTGTGGGGACCGAGCAGTACTTC. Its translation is CASKGVGTEQYF.

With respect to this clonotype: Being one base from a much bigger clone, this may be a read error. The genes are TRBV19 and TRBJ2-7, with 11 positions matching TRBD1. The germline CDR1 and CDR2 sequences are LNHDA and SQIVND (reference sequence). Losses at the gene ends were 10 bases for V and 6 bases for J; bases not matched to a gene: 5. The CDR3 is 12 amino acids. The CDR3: CANTDRGLEQYF. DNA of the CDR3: TGTGCCAATACGGACAGGGGGCTCGAGCAGTACTTC.

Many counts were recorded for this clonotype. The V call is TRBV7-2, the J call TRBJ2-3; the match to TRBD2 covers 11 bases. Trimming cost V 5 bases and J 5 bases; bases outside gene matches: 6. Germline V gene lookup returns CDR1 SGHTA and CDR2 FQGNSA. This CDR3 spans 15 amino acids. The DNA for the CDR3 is TGTGCCAGCAGCCTTAGCGGGAGGGCGGAAGATACGCAGTATTTT. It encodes CASSLSGRAEDTQYF.

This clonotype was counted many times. CDR3 coding DNA: TGTGCCAGCAGCCACCCCCGGGACAGCAAAATCTCTGGGGCCAACGTCCTGACTTTC. This gives the protein CASSHPRDSKISGANVLTF. J is TRBJ2-6 and V is TRBV7-2, with 7 nucleotides matching TRBD1. J was trimmed by 0 bases and V by 5 bases; bases with no gene match: 13. CDR1 is SGHTA and CDR2 is FQGNSA in the germline V gene. The CDR3 runs 19 residues.

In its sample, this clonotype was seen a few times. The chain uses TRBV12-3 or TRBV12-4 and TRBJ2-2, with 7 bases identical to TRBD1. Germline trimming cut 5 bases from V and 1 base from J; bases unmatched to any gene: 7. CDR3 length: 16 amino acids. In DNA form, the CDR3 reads TGTGCCAGCAGTGGGAAAGGGGGCCGGAACACCGGGGAGCTGTTTTTT. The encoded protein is CASSGKGGRNTGELFF.

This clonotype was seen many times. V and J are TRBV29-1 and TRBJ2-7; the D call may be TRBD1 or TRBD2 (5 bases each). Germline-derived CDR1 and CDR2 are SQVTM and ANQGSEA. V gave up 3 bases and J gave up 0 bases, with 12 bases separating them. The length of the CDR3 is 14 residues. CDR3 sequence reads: CSVDPGPSSYEQYF. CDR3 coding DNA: TGCAGCGTTGACCCGGGACCGAGCTCCTACGAGCAGTACTTC.

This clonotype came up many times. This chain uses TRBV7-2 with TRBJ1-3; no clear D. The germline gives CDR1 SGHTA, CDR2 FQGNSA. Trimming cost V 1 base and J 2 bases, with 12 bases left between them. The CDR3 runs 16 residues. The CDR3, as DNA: TGTGCCAGCAGCTTAGGGCAGGTAGTCGCTGGAAACACCATATATTTT. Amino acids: CASSLGQVVAGNTIYF.

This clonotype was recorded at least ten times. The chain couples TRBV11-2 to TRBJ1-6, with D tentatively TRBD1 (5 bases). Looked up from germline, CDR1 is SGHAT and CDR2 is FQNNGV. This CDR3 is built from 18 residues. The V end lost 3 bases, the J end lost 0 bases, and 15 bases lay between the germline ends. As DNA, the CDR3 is TGTGCCAGCAGCTTGGTACGGGCAGGGAGCTCCTATAATTCACCCCTCCACTTT. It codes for CASSLVRAGSSYNSPLHF.

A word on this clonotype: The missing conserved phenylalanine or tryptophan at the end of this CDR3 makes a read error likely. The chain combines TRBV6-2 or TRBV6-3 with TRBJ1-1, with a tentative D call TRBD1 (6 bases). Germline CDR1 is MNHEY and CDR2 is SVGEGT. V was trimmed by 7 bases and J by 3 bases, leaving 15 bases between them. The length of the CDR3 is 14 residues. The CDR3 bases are TGTGCCAGCACCCTACGAGGGGGGTACACTGAAGCTTTCTTA. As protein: CASTLRGGYTEAFL.

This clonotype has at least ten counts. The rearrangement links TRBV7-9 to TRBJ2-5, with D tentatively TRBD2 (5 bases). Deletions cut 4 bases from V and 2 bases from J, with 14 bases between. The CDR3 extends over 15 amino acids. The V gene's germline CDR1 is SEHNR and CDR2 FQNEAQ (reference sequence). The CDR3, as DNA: TGTGCCAGCAGCTCAGGACGGACTGTTCAAGAGACCCAGTACTTC. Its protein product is CASSSGRTVQETQYF.

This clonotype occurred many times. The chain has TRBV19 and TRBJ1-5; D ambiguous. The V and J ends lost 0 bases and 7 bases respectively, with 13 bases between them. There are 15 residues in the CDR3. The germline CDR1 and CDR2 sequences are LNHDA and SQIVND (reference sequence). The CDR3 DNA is TGTGCCAGTAGTATAGAGACACAGAGCCTCCAGCCCCAGCATTTT. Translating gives CASSIETQSLQPQHF.

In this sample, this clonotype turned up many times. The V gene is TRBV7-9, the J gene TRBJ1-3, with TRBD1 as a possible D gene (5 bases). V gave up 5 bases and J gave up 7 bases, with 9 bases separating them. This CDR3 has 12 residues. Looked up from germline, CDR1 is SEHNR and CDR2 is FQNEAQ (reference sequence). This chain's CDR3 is CASSPNRNTIYF. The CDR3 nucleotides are TGTGCCAGCAGCCCCAACAGGAACACCATATATTTT.

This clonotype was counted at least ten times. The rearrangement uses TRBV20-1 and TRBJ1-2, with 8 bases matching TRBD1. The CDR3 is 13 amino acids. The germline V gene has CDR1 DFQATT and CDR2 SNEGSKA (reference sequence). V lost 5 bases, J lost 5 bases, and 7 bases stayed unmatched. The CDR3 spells CSASMRTGYGYTF. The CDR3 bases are TGCAGTGCTTCCATGAGGACAGGGTATGGCTACACCTTC.

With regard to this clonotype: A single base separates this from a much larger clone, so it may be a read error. CDR3 bases: TGCAGTGCTAGACGGGGGGCCGAGCAGTTCTTC. This sequence encodes CSARRGAEQFF. V and J are TRBV20-1 and TRBJ2-7; tentatively, D is TRBD2 (7 bases). The DNA end is more similar to TRBJ2-1, so the J call may be wrong. The germline gives CDR1 DFQATT, CDR2 SNEGSKA (reference sequence). The CDR3 contains 11 residues.

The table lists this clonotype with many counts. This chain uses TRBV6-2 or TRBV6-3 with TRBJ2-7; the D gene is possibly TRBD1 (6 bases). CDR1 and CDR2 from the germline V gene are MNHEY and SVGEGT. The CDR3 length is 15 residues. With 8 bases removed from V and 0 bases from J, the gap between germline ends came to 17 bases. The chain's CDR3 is CASGSRDTRSYEQYF. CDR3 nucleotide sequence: TGTGCCAGCGGATCCCGGGACACCCGCTCCTACGAGCAGTACTTC.

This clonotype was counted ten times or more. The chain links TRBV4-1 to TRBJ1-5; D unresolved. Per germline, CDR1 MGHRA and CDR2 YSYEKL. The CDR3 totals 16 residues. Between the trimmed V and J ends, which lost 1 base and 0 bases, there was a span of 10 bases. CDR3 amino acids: CASSQVMGNSNQPQHF. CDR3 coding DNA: TGCGCCAGCAGCCAAGTCATGGGGAATAGCAATCAGCCCCAGCATTTT.

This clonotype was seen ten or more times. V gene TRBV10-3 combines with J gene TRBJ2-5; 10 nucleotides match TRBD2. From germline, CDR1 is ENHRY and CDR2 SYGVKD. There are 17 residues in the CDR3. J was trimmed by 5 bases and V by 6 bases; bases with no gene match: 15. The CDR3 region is CAISQATSGSGGETQYF. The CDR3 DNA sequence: TGTGCCATCAGCCAGGCGACTAGCGGGTCCGGGGGGGAGACCCAGTACTTC.

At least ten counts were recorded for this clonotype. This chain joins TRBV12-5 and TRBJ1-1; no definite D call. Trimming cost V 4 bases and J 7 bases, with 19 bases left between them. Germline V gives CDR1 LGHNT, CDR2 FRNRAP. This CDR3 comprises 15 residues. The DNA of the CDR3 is TGTGCTAGTGGTTCCCCCCCCGGGCCAAGCATTGAAGCTTTCTTT. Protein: CASGSPPGPSIEAFF.

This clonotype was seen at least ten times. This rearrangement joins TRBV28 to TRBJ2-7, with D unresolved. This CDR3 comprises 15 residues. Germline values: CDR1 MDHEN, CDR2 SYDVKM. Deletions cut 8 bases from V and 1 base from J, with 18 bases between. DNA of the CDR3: TGTGCCAGCCATCCCTCCCAAGGCGAATCCTACGAGCAGTACTTC. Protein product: CASHPSQGESYEQYF.

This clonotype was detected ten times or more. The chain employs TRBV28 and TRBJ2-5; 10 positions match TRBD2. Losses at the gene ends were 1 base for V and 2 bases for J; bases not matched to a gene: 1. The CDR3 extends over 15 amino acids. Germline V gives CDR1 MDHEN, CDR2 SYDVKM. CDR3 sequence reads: CASSLLAGGQETQYF. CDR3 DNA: TGTGCCAGCAGTTTATTAGCGGGAGGACAAGAGACCCAGTACTTC.

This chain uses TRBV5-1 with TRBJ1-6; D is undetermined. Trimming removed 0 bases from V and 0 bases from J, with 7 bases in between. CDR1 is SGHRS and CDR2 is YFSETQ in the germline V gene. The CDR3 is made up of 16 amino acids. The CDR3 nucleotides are TGCGCCAGCAGCTTGGTTGGGGTCTCCTATAATTCACCCCTCCACTTT. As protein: CASSLVGVSYNSPLHF.